The clone carrying this T cell receptor (beta chain) was counted a few times. The antigen is undetermined. Trimming removed 7 bases at V and 0 bases at J, with 10 bases between. The CDR3 spans 13 residues. Germline CDR1 DFQATT, CDR2 SNEGSKA (reference sequence). A second PCR of 7 to 11 cycles used a sample-barcoded 5' primer and a J-beta primer mix. Tags on each cDNA molecule came from a template-switch adaptor with 12 random nucleotides. TCRdb analysed the 5' RACE reads with MiXCR anew, one entry per CDR3 protein. The sample lists roughly 1,500,000 distinct CDR3 sequences, roughly 30% occurring once. Donors were systemically healthy Caucasian individuals from Russia aged about 6 to 95 years. PBMCs were isolated at a quantity of at least 7 million per sample. The sample is drawn from a study of blood T cells in healthy people across ages. General study findings and limits: Unknown CMV status may confound age-related changes in expanded clones.

The sequence came from a woman aged 25 to 39 in good health. V usage is TRBV20-1 and J usage is TRBJ1-5; D is possibly TRBD1 (5 bases). Sequencing was done on a sample of blood. The CDR3 region has the DNA TGCAGTGGGTTGGGGGATAGCAATCAGCCCCAGCATTTT. Protein product: CSGLGDSNQPQHF.